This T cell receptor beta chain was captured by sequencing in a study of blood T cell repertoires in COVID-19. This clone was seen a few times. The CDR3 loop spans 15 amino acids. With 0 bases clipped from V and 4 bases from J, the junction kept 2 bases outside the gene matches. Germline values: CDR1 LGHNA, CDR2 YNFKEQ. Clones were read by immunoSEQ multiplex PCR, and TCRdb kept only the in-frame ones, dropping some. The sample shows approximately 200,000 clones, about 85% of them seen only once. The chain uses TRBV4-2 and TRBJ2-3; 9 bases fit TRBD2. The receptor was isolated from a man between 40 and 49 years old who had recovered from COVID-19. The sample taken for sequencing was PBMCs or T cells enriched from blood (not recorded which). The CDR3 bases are TGTGCCAGCAGCCAAGAGCGGGAGGGCCCAGATACGCAGTATTTT. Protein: CASSQEREGPDTQYF.